These 32 T cell receptor beta chains were sequenced from one sample in a study of Graves' ophthalmopathy and Graves' hyperthyroidism. Amplification targeted the TCR beta CDR3 regions, with RNA transcripts as the source material. HTBI primers were used in a first-round RT-PCR, which preceded a second-round multiplex PCR. TCRdb ran MiXCR on the multiplex PCR reads and lists one entry per CDR3 protein. The sample has about 1.2 million distinct CDR3 sequences; about 36% are singletons. Material for sequencing was peripheral blood or thyroid tissue (not recorded which). Receptor source: an adult man with Graves' hyperthyroidism.

The chain joins TRBV25-1 to TRBJ1-6; the D gene is possibly TRBD1 (5 bases). The CDR3 contains 14 residues. From germline, CDR1 is MGHDK and CDR2 SYGVNS. Between the trimmed V and J ends, which lost 7 bases and 8 bases, there was a span of 15 bases. The CDR3 DNA is TGTGCCAGCAAAAGGACACAACAGGATTCACCCCTCCACTTT. Protein sequence: CASKRTQQDSPLHF. Variable domain in full (rest from reference TRBV25-1 and TRBJ1-6): EADIYQTPRYLVIGTGKKITLECSQTMGHDKMYWYQQDPGMELHLIHYSYGVNSTEKGDLSSESTVSRIRTEHFPLTLESARPSHTSQYLCASKRTQQDSPLHFGNGTRLTVT.

The V and J genes are TRBV7-9 and TRBJ1-1; TRBD1 aligns across 7 bases. This CDR3 region has 18 residues. The ends lost 3 bases at V and 1 base at J; junction bases unmatched: 14. CDR1 and CDR2 (germline): SEHNR, FQNEAQ (reference sequence). This chain's CDR3 is CASSFPQGGLGSNTEAFF. The CDR3 region has the DNA TGTGCCAGCAGCTTTCCCCAGGGGGGCCTGGGCTCGAACACTGAAGCTTTCTTT.

This chain joins TRBV19 and TRBJ1-5; 8 bases map to TRBD1. V lost 4 bases and J lost 7; bases outside the gene matches: 6. The V gene's germline CDR1 is LNHDA and CDR2 SQIVND (reference sequence). The CDR3 has 14 residues. The CDR3 DNA follows: TGTGCCAGTAGTAATACAGGGGGGAGGCAGCCCCAGCATTTT. It yields the protein CASSNTGGRQPQHF.

This sequence joins TRBV5-1 and TRBJ2-2; TRBD1 matches at 7 bases. Germline loops: CDR1 SGHRS, CDR2 YFSETQ. The trim removed 4 bases at V and 2 bases at J, leaving 11 bases unmatched. This CDR3 has 17 residues. The CDR3 DNA follows: TGCGCCAGCAGCCCGCACAGGGGCAATATTAACACCGGGGAGCTGTTTTTT. Translating it yields CASSPHRGNINTGELFF.

This clonotype showed up just a few times. The chain employs TRBV25-1 and TRBJ1-1, with a possible D match to TRBD1 (5 bases). V gave up 1 base and J gave up 4 bases, with 13 bases separating them. Germline V gene data show CDR1 as MGHDK and CDR2 as SYGVNS. The CDR3 loop spans 15 amino acids. The CDR3 here is CASSELGGGGTEAFF. In DNA form, the CDR3 reads TGTGCCAGCAGTGAATTGGGGGGGGGTGGCACTGAAGCTTTCTTT.

The chain uses TRBV10-3 and TRBJ2-2; TRBD2 matches 8 bases. The CDR3 is made up of 16 amino acids. The germline V gene has CDR1 ENHRY and CDR2 SYGVKD. V lost 10 bases and J lost 3; bases outside the gene matches: 13. In nucleotides, the CDR3 is TGTGCCAGCAGAGATGAGCGGGAGAGGTACACCGGGGAGCTGTTTTTT. Encoded protein: CASRDERERYTGELFF.

This sequence joins TRBV12-3 or TRBV12-4 and TRBJ2-5, with D maybe TRBD2 (5 bases). Trimming cost V 6 bases and J 4 bases, with 18 bases left between them. CDR3 size: 15 residues. CDR3 DNA sequence: TGTGCCAGCAGCTCGCATGACCGGGAACGAGAGACCCAGTACTTC. Its translation is CASSSHDRERETQYF.

J is TRBJ2-5 and V is TRBV7-9; 15 bases match TRBD2. This CDR3 has 15 residues. V lost 4 bases to trimming and J lost 5 bases; unmatched junction nucleotides: 2. Germline values: CDR1 SEHNR, CDR2 FQNEAQ (reference sequence). The CDR3 spells CASSWTSGRVETQYF. The CDR3 DNA reads as TGTGCCAGCAGCTGGACTAGCGGGAGGGTGGAGACCCAGTACTTC.

Remarks on this clonotype: A clone one base away is much larger, so this may be a read error. This chain joins TRBV20-1 and TRBJ2-7, with D possibly being TRBD1 (6 bases). This CDR3 contains 16 residues. CDR1 is DFQATT, CDR2 SNEGSKA, per germline (reference sequence). The germline V and J ends were trimmed by 0 bases and 6 bases, with 21 bases remaining between them. In DNA form, the CDR3 reads TGCAGTGCTAGAGATCGGTGGACAGTCCCGGACTGCGAGCAGTACTTC. Translation gives CSARDRWTVPDCEQYF.

At least ten counts were recorded for this clonotype. The chain employs TRBV14 and TRBJ2-6; no reliable D call. The CDR3 sequence is 16 residues long. The V gene's germline CDR1 is SGHDN and CDR2 FVKESK. Between the trimmed V and J ends, which lost 0 bases and 0 bases, there was a span of 6 bases. The CDR3: CASSQDRLSGANVLTF. CDR3 nucleotides: TGTGCCAGCAGCCAAGACAGGCTCTCTGGGGCCAACGTCCTGACTTTC.

This rearrangement joins TRBV10-3 to TRBJ2-5; D gene uncertain. This CDR3 has 14 residues. V gave up 3 bases and J gave up 1 base, with 9 bases separating them. Looked up from germline, CDR1 is ENHRY and CDR2 is SYGVKD. CDR3 DNA sequence: TGTGCCATCAGTGAATCGTCAGCCCAAGAGACCCAGTACTTC. Its protein is CAISESSAQETQYF.

With respect to this clonotype: This could be a read error, since a much larger clone is one nucleotide away. J is TRBJ2-2 and V is TRBV25-1; possibly TRBD1 for D (6 bases). Trimming took off 9 bases at V and 0 bases at J, with 14 bases between the two ends. Germline assignment: CDR1 MGHDK and CDR2 SYGVNS. The CDR3 is 15 residues long. The CDR3 loop reads CASSPRGSNTGELFF. The CDR3 DNA reads as TGTGCCAGTTCTCCCAGGGGATCGAACACCGGGGAGCTGTTTTTT.

This chain connects TRBV29-1 to TRBJ1-2; D is possibly TRBD1 (5 bases). The CDR3 is made up of 11 amino acids. Trimming took 4 bases from V and 8 from J, leaving 11 bases between them. Germline CDR1 SQVTM, CDR2 ANQGSEA. The CDR3 nucleotides read TGCAGCGTTGCAGGGTCGGCGGGCTACACCTTC. It specifies CSVAGSAGYTF. Full variable domain (remainder filled in from reference TRBV29-1 and TRBJ1-2): SAVISQKPSRDICQRGTSLTIQCQVDSQVTMMFWYRQQPGQSLTLIATANQGSEATYESGFVIDKFPISRPNLTFSTLTVSNMSPEDSSIYLCSVAGSAGYTFGSGTRLTVV.

This clonotype occurred many times. This may be a read error, as it is one base from a much larger clone. The V call is TRBV10-3, the J call TRBJ2-7, with D unclear. The germline V gene has CDR1 ENHRY and CDR2 SYGVKD. V lost 10 bases to trimming and J lost 0 bases, with 10 bases between them. This CDR3 contains 12 residues. The CDR3: CASSHTSYEQYF. The CDR3 DNA is TGTGCCAGCAGCCACACCTCCTACGAGCAGTACTTC.

In its sample, this clonotype was seen once. It may be a read error: a sequence one base away is much more abundant. The chain combines TRBV10-3 with TRBJ1-4; possibly TRBD1 for D (5 bases). The CDR3 has 13 residues. In germline, CDR1 is ENHRY, CDR2 SYGVKD. The CDR3 here is CATSQGSNEKLFF. In nucleotides, the CDR3 is TGTGCCACCAGTCAGGGCTCTAATGAAAAACTGTTTTTT.

This clonotype appeared a few times. This may stem from a read error, because a much larger clone lies one nucleotide away. The chain uses TRBV10-2 and TRBJ2-7; TRBD1 might be the D (6 bases). Germline-derived CDR1 and CDR2 are WSHSY and SAAADI. CDR3 size: 14 residues. V shed 10 bases and J shed 6 bases, with 22 bases lying between them. The chain's CDR3 is CANTSGTSGTEQYF. CDR3 DNA sequence: TGCGCCAACACGTCTGGGACATCAGGTACCGAGCAGTACTTC.

This clonotype was counted many times. The J gene is TRBJ2-5, the V gene TRBV5-5; tentatively, D is TRBD2 (6 bases). The V and J ends lost 6 bases and 2 bases respectively, with 11 bases between them. CDR3 length: 13 amino acids. The germline V gene encodes CDR1 SGHKS and CDR2 YYEKEE (reference sequence). The CDR3 sequence is CASTRGTQETQYF. CDR3 nucleotides: TGTGCCAGCACCCGGGGGACGCAAGAGACCCAGTACTTC.

This clonotype has more than one count but fewer than ten. V usage is TRBV2 and J usage is TRBJ2-7; perhaps D is TRBD1 or TRBD2 (5 bases each). This CDR3 spans 15 amino acids. Germline V lookup: CDR1 SNHLY, CDR2 FYNNEI. The V end lost 6 bases, the J end lost 4 bases, and 19 bases lay between the germline ends. The CDR3: CASSPRDLTTYEQYF. The CDR3 DNA reads as TGTGCCAGCAGCCCAAGGGACCTAACCACTTACGAGCAGTACTTC. The variable domain in full, with the rest retrieved from reference TRBV2 and TRBJ2-7, is EPEVTQTPSHQVTQMGQEVILRCVPISNHLYFYWYRQILGQKVEFLVSFYNNEISEKSEIFDDQFSVERPDGSNFTLKIRSTKLEDSAMYFCASSPRDLTTYEQYFGPGTRLTVT.

The rearrangement uses TRBV7-9 and TRBJ1-1; no reliable D call. CDR1 and CDR2 (germline): SEHNR, FQNEAQ (reference sequence). The CDR3 length is 13 residues. Trimming removed 5 bases from V and 2 bases from J, with 9 bases in between. DNA for the CDR3: TGTGCCAGCAGCATATCGAGCAACACTGAAGCTTTCTTT. It yields the protein CASSISSNTEAFF. The full variable domain, its missing parts supplied by reference TRBV7-9 and TRBJ1-1, is DTGVSQNPRHKITKRGQNVTFRCDPISEHNRLYWYRQTLGQGPEFLTYFQNEAQLEKSRLLSDRFSAERPKGSFSTLEIQRTEQGDSAMYLCASSISSNTEAFFGQGTRLTVV.

This clonotype was counted only a few times. This chain connects TRBV12-3 or TRBV12-4 to TRBJ1-1; possible D gene TRBD1, 6 bases. The CDR3 consists of 14 residues. The V and J ends lost 1 base and 6 bases respectively, with 12 bases between them. The chain's CDR3 is CASSLVGAPAEAFF. The CDR3 DNA follows: TGTGCCAGCAGTTTAGTGGGGGCGCCGGCTGAAGCTTTCTTT.

This clonotype was picked up many times. The chain employs TRBV5-1 and TRBJ1-1; no firm D call. Germline CDR1 is SGHRS and CDR2 is YFSETQ. The CDR3 is 15 residues long. Trimming removed 0 bases from V and 1 base from J, with 10 bases in between. CDR3 sequence reads: CASSLAFGTNTEAFF. The CDR3 region has the DNA TGCGCCAGCAGCTTGGCCTTCGGAACGAACACTGAAGCTTTCTTT. Supplemented by reference TRBV5-1 and TRBJ1-1, the full variable domain reads KAGVTQTPRYLIKTRGQQVTLSCSPISGHRSVSWYQQTPGQGLQFLFEYFSETQRNKGNFPGRFSGRQFSNSRSEMNVSTLELGDSALYLCASSLAFGTNTEAFFGQGTRLTVV.

In the case of this clonotype: At one end, the junction sequence differs from germline, possibly due to a read error. This chain connects TRBV10-2 to TRBJ1-6, with 8 bases matching TRBD1. The CDR3 covers 17 residues. Germline assignment: CDR1 WSHSY and CDR2 SAAADI. The CDR3 protein is CASLQLGTGPSNSPLHF. The CDR3 coding sequence is TGTGCCAGCTTACAGCTGGGGACAGGCCCTTCGAATTCACCCCTCCACTTT.

This clonotype has just a few counts. The J gene is TRBJ2-5, the V gene TRBV5-4, with 8 bases that match TRBD1. There are 16 residues in the CDR3. The V gene end was trimmed by 2 bases and the J gene end by 2 bases; junction bases not matched to a gene: 8. Per germline, CDR1 SGHNT and CDR2 YYREEE (reference sequence). CDR3 residues: CASSFDRGWSQETQYF. In DNA, the CDR3 is TGTGCCAGCAGCTTTGACAGGGGTTGGTCACAAGAGACCCAGTACTTC.

This chain connects TRBV20-1 to TRBJ1-1, with a weak D call TRBD1 (6 bases). The CDR3 length is 15 residues. V dropped 6 bases and J dropped 0 bases, with 17 bases sitting between them. The germline V gene has CDR1 DFQATT and CDR2 SNEGSKA (reference sequence). CDR3 loop: CSAQMGGRMNTEAFF. In DNA form, the CDR3 reads TGCAGTGCCCAGATGGGGGGGCGCATGAACACTGAAGCTTTCTTT.

A note on this clonotype: Germline is not matched at one junction end, which may reflect a read error. The CDR3 reads CASTGTTGTTEAFF. CDR3 DNA: TGTGCCAGCACAGGAACAACAGGTACCACTGAAGCTTTCTTT. The chain couples TRBV10-2 to TRBJ1-1; the D gene is possibly TRBD1 (5 bases). This CDR3 is 14 amino acids long. CDR1 WSHSY and CDR2 SAAADI come from the germline V gene.

This clonotype was observed at least ten times. The chain employs TRBV7-2 and TRBJ2-5; no clear D gene. The CDR3 has 14 residues. V was pared by 1 base and J by 2 bases, with 8 bases between. The V gene's germline CDR1 is SGHTA and CDR2 FQGNSA. This CDR3 reads CASSLVGKQETQYF. Here the CDR3 DNA reads TGTGCCAGCAGCTTAGTTGGGAAGCAAGAGACCCAGTACTTC.

This clonotype was counted a few times. V gene TRBV30 combines with J gene TRBJ1-2; D perhaps matches TRBD1 (5 bases). Germline V lookup: CDR1 GTSNPN, CDR2 SVGIG (reference sequence). V was trimmed by 2 bases and J by 0 bases, leaving 10 bases between them. The CDR3 has 14 residues. The CDR3 DNA sequence: TGTGCCTGGAGTTCAAGGGACGCTAACTATGGCTACACCTTC. Residues: CAWSSRDANYGYTF.

This clonotype was recorded many times. The chain has TRBV6-6 and TRBJ2-5, with TRBD1 as a possible D gene (7 bases). The germline V and J ends were trimmed by 7 bases and 5 bases, with 14 bases remaining between them. CDR3 size: 13 residues. Per the germline V gene, CDR1 is MNHNY and CDR2 is SVGAGI (reference sequence). The CDR3 region has the DNA TGTGCCAGCAAGGGGGCTGGGGGGGAGACCCAGTACTTC. This translates into CASKGAGGETQYF.

This clonotype was picked up many times. The rearrangement uses TRBV6-5 and TRBJ2-7; TRBD2 might be the D (6 bases). The CDR3 has 11 residues. The germline V gene has CDR1 MNHEY and CDR2 SVGAGI. V was pared by 3 bases and J by 13 bases, with 13 bases between. The DNA for the CDR3 is TGTGCCAGCAGTTATGGCCAGCGGGTATACTTC. Translating it yields CASSYGQRVYF.

Concerning this clonotype itself: This CDR3 fails to terminate in the conserved phenylalanine or tryptophan, so it likely reflects a read error. The DNA is left out, because the CDR3 cannot be placed on it with certainty; the CDR3 is given as TCRdb lists it. The rearrangement links TRBV2 to TRBJ1-4; TRBD1, as called in the table, went unchecked against the DNA. The CDR3 region is 8 residues in length, termini included. In germline, CDR1 is SNHLY, CDR2 FYNNEI. The CDR3 sequence is CASSPREE.

The chain combines TRBV6-6 with TRBJ2-2; 7 bases are a match to TRBD2. The CDR3 runs to 16 residues. CDR1 is MNHNY and CDR2 is SVGAGI in the germline V gene (reference sequence). J lost 5 bases, V lost 4 bases, and 10 bases had no gene match. The CDR3 is CASSFLGGRQTGELFF. CDR3 DNA sequence: TGTGCCAGCAGTTTCCTCGGCGGGAGACAGACCGGGGAGCTGTTTTTT.

As regards this clonotype: Being one base from a much bigger clone, this may be a read error. The chain links TRBV10-3 to TRBJ2-7; the D is unclear. Germline V gives CDR1 ENHRY, CDR2 SYGVKD. This CDR3 has 13 amino acids. This chain's CDR3 is CATSRYGVDEQYF. The CDR3 DNA reads TGTGCCACCAGTCGGTACGGCGTAGACGAGCAGTACTTC.